The sequence of this TCR beta chain was determined in a study of T cells in Graves' hyperthyroidism and ophthalmopathy. The V gene lost 7 bases and the J gene lost 0 bases, with 12 bases spanning the gap. Germline CDR1 and CDR2: SEHNR and FQNEAQ (reference sequence). This CDR3 comprises 14 residues. This clonotype was observed many times. From RNA transcripts, TCR beta CDR3 regions were amplified. Researchers ran a first-round RT-PCR on the TCR CDR3 using the HTBI primer set. TCRdb recomputed calls from the multiplex PCR reads with MiXCR, one row per CDR3 protein. The table has a few hundred thousand distinct CDR3 sequences, around 20% seen once.

This chain uses TRBV7-9 with TRBJ1-1, with no clear D. The receptor was derived from a young man with Graves' hyperthyroidism. The material sequenced was blood. This CDR3 reads CASIRDTLNTEAFF. The CDR3 nucleotides read TGTGCCAGCATCCGAGACACTTTGAACACTGAAGCTTTCTTT. The full variable domain, completed using reference TRBV7-9 and TRBJ1-1, is DTGVSQNPRHKITKRGQNVTFRCDPISEHNRLYWYRQTLGQGPEFLTYFQNEAQLEKSRLLSDRFSAERPKGSFSTLEIQRTEQGDSAMYLCASIRDTLNTEAFFGQGTRLTVV.